The entry that follows covers one T cell receptor beta chain sequence. Profiling relied on immunoSEQ multiplex PCR, and the TCRdb table lists in-frame clones only, not all of them. The sample includes some 22,000 clones, more than 75% of them seen just once. The V gene's germline CDR1 is MRHNA and CDR2 SNTAGT. This CDR3 has 15 amino acids. Trimming cost V 3 bases and J 3 bases, with 13 bases left between them. The data are from a study of T cell changes during pregnancy in multiple sclerosis. Sequencing used CD8+ T cells from peripheral blood mononuclear cells, obtained before pregnancy. This TCR was recovered from a female donor with multiple sclerosis, enrolled in a pregnancy study. This chain uses TRBV6-4 with TRBJ2-3; D may be TRBD1 (6 bases). The CDR3 nucleotides read TGTGCCAGCAGTGAAGGGGGTGGGGCGACAGATACGCAGTATTTT. Protein product: CASSEGGGATDTQYF.